Sequencing of this TCR beta chain was carried out in a study of OX40 agonist ivuxolimab in advanced cancers. The repertoire was sequenced with immunoSEQ multiplex PCR; TCRdb's copy has only in-frame clones and lacks some. The table lists approximately 56,000 clones, roughly four fifths of them singletons. Only a few counts were recorded for this clone. Germline V gene sequence: CDR1 SQVTM, CDR2 ANQGSEA. The CDR3 sequence is 12 residues long. V lost 7 bases, J lost 0 bases, and 7 bases lay in between. This TCR was sampled from an adult with an advanced solid tumor such as melanoma, head and neck, liver or kidney cancer. The chain employs TRBV29-1 and TRBJ1-5, with D perhaps TRBD1 (6 bases). The sample was CD4+ or CD8+ T cells sorted from blood, taken in a trial of the OX40 agonist ivuxolimab. The CDR3, as DNA: TGCAGCGCCAGGGGTAGCAATCAGCCCCAGCATTTT. Residues: CSARGSNQPQHF.